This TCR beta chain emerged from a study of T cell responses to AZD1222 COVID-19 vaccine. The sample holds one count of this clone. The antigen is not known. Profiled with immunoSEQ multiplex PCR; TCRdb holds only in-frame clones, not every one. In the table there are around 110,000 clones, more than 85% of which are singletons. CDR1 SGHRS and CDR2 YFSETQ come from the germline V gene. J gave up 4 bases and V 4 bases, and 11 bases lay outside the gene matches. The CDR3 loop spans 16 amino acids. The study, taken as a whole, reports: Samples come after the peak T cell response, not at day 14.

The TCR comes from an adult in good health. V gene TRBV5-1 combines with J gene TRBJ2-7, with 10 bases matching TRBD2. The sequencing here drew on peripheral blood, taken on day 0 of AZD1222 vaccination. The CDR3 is CASSLQSSGSTYEQYF. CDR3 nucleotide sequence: TGCGCCAGCAGCCTTCAGTCTAGCGGGAGTACGTACGAGCAGTACTTC.